This T cell receptor (beta chain) was recovered during a study of Ad26.COV2.S vaccination and SARS-CoV-2 variants. Study conclusions and caveats: Assessments of TCR breadth and depth may have underestimated the total T cell responses. Placebo recipients trailed vaccine recipients in spike-specific TCR breadth.

Treatment indicated: roughly 19 received Ad26.COV2.S at low or high dose, single or two shots; roughly five received placebo; per-sample allocation not given. Sampling was performed 63 days after the first vaccine or placebo injection. Ad26 vector vaccine expressed Wuhan-strain SARS-CoV-2 spike. Produced via immunoSEQ multiplex PCR; TCRdb's table is partial and in-frame only. The sample has about 330,000 clones; roughly 90% are singletons. CDR3 length: 16 amino acids. Turning to this clone: Its antigen is not known.

The chain links TRBV21-1 to TRBJ2-7. TRBV21-1 is assigned pseudogene status. The receptor was isolated from a person between 18 and 60 years old who received the Ad26.COV2.S COVID-19 vaccine or a placebo. Sample: peripheral blood, taken in a trial of Ad26.COV2.S vaccine versus placebo. The CDR3 reads CARQQQVSGAYYEQYV. In DNA, the CDR3 is TGTGCCAGACAGCAGCAAGTATCAGGAGCCTACTACGAGCAGTACGTC.